The rows below give T cell receptor beta chains drawn from one sample of a study of T-cell reconstitution after alpha-beta-depleted transplantation in children. TCRdb fed the PCR reads into MiXCR, producing one record per CDR3 protein. The data hold 150,000 to 250,000 distinct CDR3 sequences, with approximately 6% observed a single time. Sequenced material: PBMCs, taken before TCRalphabeta/CD19-depleted stem cell transplant. The receptors were sampled from a girl less than two years old with combined immunodeficiency, due to receive a stem cell transplant. CDR3s include the opening cysteine and the closing phenylalanine or tryptophan. Each record gives: D gene, V gene, J gene, clone size, CDR3 DNA, CDR3 protein. The D gene is left open where the match is weak. Size is stated for part of the rows, as once, few or many counts, or as a class when the clone is expanded.

TRBD2,TRBV12-3/TRBV12-4,TRBJ2-3,many,TGTGCCAGCAGTCCCCGGGTACTAGCGGGGACAGATACGCAGTATTTT,CASSPRVLAGTDTQYF
NA,TRBV27,TRBJ1-2,many,TGTGCCAGCAGTTTCGTCGTACCCGAGAATAACTATGGCTACACCTTC,CASSFVVPENNYGYTF
TRBD2,TRBV11-2,TRBJ2-5,NA,TGTGCCAGCAGCTGCCAGCTAACCGGGACTAGCGGGAGAAAAGGAGAGACCCAGTACTTC,CASSCQLTGTSGRKGETQYF
TRBD1,TRBV20-1,TRBJ2-7,many,TGCAGCGTGCCGAGGGACAGATACTCTTCTTCCTACGAGCAGTACTTC,CSVPRDRYSSSYEQYF
TRBD1,TRBV29-1,TRBJ2-7,few,TGCAGCGCCCACGACAGGGTCGAGCAGTACTTC,CSAHDRVEQYF
NA,TRBV20-1,TRBJ2-7,many,TGCAGTGCTAGAGAGGGGCAGGACTCCTACGAGCAGTACTTC,CSAREGQDSYEQYF
NA,TRBV7-9,TRBJ1-4,many,TGTGCCAGCAGCTTAGATCTTTCGGCAGATGAAAAACTGTTTTTT,CASSLDLSADEKLFF
TRBD2,TRBV7-6,TRBJ2-1,NA,TGTGCCAGCAGCCTTAGACTAGCGGGTCTGGGGTACAATGAGCAGTTCTTC,CASSLRLAGLGYNEQFF
NA,TRBV14,TRBJ2-7,many,TGTGCCAGCAGCCAAGTCCTACAGGGTGAAAACGAGCAGTACTTC,CASSQVLQGENEQYF
NA,TRBV11-3,TRBJ2-1,many,TGTGCCAGCAGCTTCACAGGTCGCACTGAGCAGTTCTTC,CASSFTGRTEQFF
NA,TRBV4-1,TRBJ1-3,many,TGCGCCAGCAGCCAACCTGGGGTCCCGGGACAAGGAAACACCATATATTTT,CASSQPGVPGQGNTIYF
NA,TRBV3-1,TRBJ2-1,few,TGTGCCAGCAGCCAGGACCCCGGGGGACACAATGAGCAGTTCTTC,CASSQDPGGHNEQFF
NA,TRBV15,TRBJ2-1,many,TGTGCCACCAGCAGAGGTCAACAGGGTGGATACAATGAGCAGTTCTTC,CATSRGQQGGYNEQFF
NA,TRBV5-1,TRBJ1-6,NA,TGCGCCAGCAGCTTGGCCTACAGGGAGCTCAATTCACCCCTCCACTTT,CASSLAYRELNSPLHF
NA,TRBV27,TRBJ2-3,many,TGTGCCAGCAGTCAATGGAGGAGTTTAGCAGATACGCAGTATTTT,CASSQWRSLADTQYF
NA,TRBV15,TRBJ2-1,few,TGTGCCACCAGCAGAGATCCCCGGGGAAACTACAATGAGCAGTTCTTC,CATSRDPRGNYNEQFF
NA,TRBV29-1,TRBJ2-7,many,TGCAGCGGCAGATGGGGGCAGGAAGGAGACGAGCAGTACTTC,CSGRWGQEGDEQYF
NA,TRBV6-6,TRBJ2-1,few,TGTGCCAGCAGCCCTTGGGGAGAGCAGTTCTTC,CASSPWGEQFF
NA,TRBV4-1,TRBJ1-4,many,TGCGCCAGCAGCCAAGAGGCGGACATGAGTGAAAAACTGTTTTTT,CASSQEADMSEKLFF
NA,TRBV29-1,TRBJ2-5,many,TGCAGCGTTGAGGGGTTCTGGGGACGAGAGACCCAGTACTTC,CSVEGFWGRETQYF
TRBD1,TRBV19,TRBJ2-5,NA,TGTGCCACCAGACAGGGCAAGGGGGAGACCCAGTACTTC,CATRQGKGETQYF
NA,TRBV15,TRBJ1-5,many,TGTGCCACCGGATTATCGCAGAGGAGCAATCAGCCCCAGCATTTT,CATGLSQRSNQPQHF